Below are 17 T cell receptor beta chains sequenced from a single sample in a study of blood T cell repertoires in COVID-19. TCRdb's table, derived via immunoSEQ multiplex PCR, lists solely in-frame clones and lacks some. Of about 150,000 clones in the sample, approximately 90% are singletons; the top ten hold roughly 1.9%. Sequenced sample: peripheral blood. The origin of the receptors is a man aged 50 or older who had recovered from COVID-19.

The J gene is TRBJ2-3, the V gene TRBV21-1; the table calls TRBD1, which could not be checked here. TRBV21-1 is marked as a pseudogene. The CDR3 has 18 amino acids. CDR3 sequence: CASSKATWTGGFPDTQYF. In nucleotides, the CDR3 is TGTGCCAGCAGCAAAGCGACCTGGACAGGGGGGTTCCCAGATACGCAGTATTTT.

The chain carries TRBV7-2 and TRBJ1-5; 11 nucleotides line up with TRBD1. This CDR3 contains 16 residues. Germline assignment: CDR1 SGHTA and CDR2 FQGNSA. Germline trimming cut 5 bases from V and 3 bases from J; bases unmatched to any gene: 6. The CDR3 here is CASSLGTGGDNQPQHF. CDR3 bases: TGTGCCAGCAGCCTAGGGACAGGGGGGGACAATCAGCCCCAGCATTTT.

This chain joins TRBV6-5 and TRBJ2-3; TRBD2 matches 9 bases. CDR3 length: 15 amino acids. CDR1 is MNHEY and CDR2 is SVGAGI in the germline V gene. With 9 bases clipped from V and 4 bases from J, the junction kept 11 bases outside the gene matches. As DNA, the CDR3 is TGTGCCAGTTGGGTCGGCGGGAGGGCGTCAGATACGCAGTATTTT. As protein: CASWVGGRASDTQYF.

The CDR3 DNA reads as TGTGCCAGTACTGGACAGCGGAGAAGCAATCAGCCCCAGCATTTT. This translates into CASTGQRRSNQPQHF. The rearrangement uses TRBV19 and TRBJ1-5, with a possible D match to TRBD1 (6 bases). This CDR3 is 15 amino acids long. From germline, CDR1 is LNHDA and CDR2 SQIVND (reference sequence). V lost 7 bases and J lost 1, with 14 bases in between.

The J gene is TRBJ2-3, the V gene TRBV4-3, with 9 bases aligning to TRBD2. From germline, CDR1 is LGHNA and CDR2 YSLEER. With 2 bases clipped from V and 8 bases from J, the junction kept 11 bases outside the gene matches. The CDR3 length is 16 residues. CDR3 bases: TGCGCCAGCAGCCAATCACCAGCGGGGGGTCTGGGTACGCAGTATTTT. The encoded protein is CASSQSPAGGLGTQYF.

The V and J genes are TRBV5-1 and TRBJ2-3; 7 nucleotides align to TRBD2. Looked up from germline, CDR1 is SGHRS and CDR2 is YFSETQ. This CDR3 contains 15 residues. Unmatched junction bases numbered 8, after V lost 7 bases and J lost 0 bases. The CDR3 nucleotides read TGCGCCAGCGGCCCCGGGACTACAAGCACAGATACGCAGTATTTT. As protein: CASGPGTTSTDTQYF.

In this sample, this clone turned up a few times. This chain joins TRBV5-5 and TRBJ2-5; D remains unclear. In germline, CDR1 is SGHKS, CDR2 YYEKEE (reference sequence). This CDR3 contains 15 residues. The V gene lost 0 bases and the J gene lost 5 bases, with 14 bases spanning the gap. This CDR3 reads CASSLVSQMTETQYF. The CDR3 bases are TGTGCCAGCAGCTTGGTTAGCCAAATGACGGAGACCCAGTACTTC.

The chain carries TRBV30 and TRBJ1-4; tentative D call: TRBD1 (5 bases). CDR3 length: 15 amino acids. Per germline, CDR1 GTSNPN and CDR2 SVGIG (reference sequence). V shed 0 bases and J shed 3 bases, with 11 bases lying between them. The CDR3 DNA reads as TGTGCCTGGAGTGTTGGGGGGTCGGCTAATGAAAAACTGTTTTTT. Its translation: CAWSVGGSANEKLFF.

V is TRBV5-6 and J is TRBJ2-7; 12 bases align to TRBD2. The CDR3 totals 15 residues. J was trimmed by 3 bases and V by 4 bases; bases with no gene match: 5. Germline loops: CDR1 SGHDT, CDR2 YYEEEE. The CDR3 bases are TGTGCCAGCAGCGGGGGACTAGCGGGCCTCTACGAGCAGTACTTC. Its protein product is CASSGGLAGLYEQYF.

This rearrangement joins TRBV4-2 to TRBJ2-2; possibly TRBD1 for D (5 bases). This CDR3 has 15 residues. Germline loops: CDR1 LGHNA, CDR2 YNFKEQ. V was cut by 4 bases and J by 1 base, with 10 bases left in between. The CDR3 DNA follows: TGTGCCAGCAGCCTCCAGACAGAGAACACCGGGGAGCTGTTTTTT. Encoded protein: CASSLQTENTGELFF.

The chain carries TRBV5-1 and TRBJ2-5; D tentatively reads TRBD1 or TRBD2 (5 bases each). The DNA end is a closer match to TRBJ2-4, so the J assignment may be wrong. CDR1 is SGHRS and CDR2 is YFSETQ in the germline V gene. The CDR3 covers 13 residues. This CDR3 is CASSSDGGGIQYF. Here the CDR3 DNA reads TGCGCCAGCAGCTCCGATGGTGGGGGCATTCAGTACTTC.

The chain has TRBV6-2 or TRBV6-3 and TRBJ2-3; 9 nucleotides align to TRBD2. After removal of 0 bases from V and 5 bases from J, the junction contained 6 bases not matched to a gene. The CDR3 covers 16 residues. Germline CDR1 MNHEY, CDR2 SVGEGT. CDR3 sequence: CASSYSGGGVEDTQYF. Written as DNA, the CDR3 is TGTGCCAGCAGTTACTCGGGCGGGGGGGTGGAAGATACGCAGTATTTT.

The J gene is TRBJ1-1, the V gene TRBV19; 11 bases are a match to TRBD1. This CDR3 is built from 16 residues. The germline CDR1 and CDR2 sequences are LNHDA and SQIVND (reference sequence). After removal of 4 bases from V and 4 bases from J, the junction contained 8 bases not matched to a gene. CDR3 nucleotide sequence: TGTGCCAGTAGTACCGGGACAGGGGGTTTGGGCACTGAAGCTTTCTTT. It specifies CASSTGTGGLGTEAFF.

The chain is built from TRBV11-2 and TRBJ2-7; D is possibly TRBD2 (5 bases). Germline-derived CDR1 and CDR2 are SGHAT and FQNNGV. This CDR3 is built from 16 residues. V lost 1 base to trimming and J lost 7 bases, with 20 bases between them. The CDR3 DNA reads TGTGCCAGCAGCTTAGTTACCGGGTTCGGGGTCCGAGAGCAGTACTTC. Its protein is CASSLVTGFGVREQYF.

This clone was picked up a small number of times. J is TRBJ1-6 and V is TRBV19, with unresolved D. CDR1 is LNHDA and CDR2 is SQIVND in the germline V gene (reference sequence). The V end lost 6 bases, the J end lost 7 bases, and 10 bases lay between the germline ends. This CDR3 has 13 amino acids. The CDR3 DNA reads TGTGCCAGTAGCTCGTACTCGAATTCACCCCTCCACTTT. It yields the protein CASSSYSNSPLHF.

The J gene is TRBJ1-5, the V gene TRBV20-1, with 11 positions matching TRBD1. The trim removed 3 bases at V and 1 base at J, leaving 5 bases unmatched. Germline V lookup: CDR1 DFQATT, CDR2 SNEGSKA (reference sequence). This CDR3 contains 16 residues. The CDR3 sequence is CSASRGQGASNQPQHF. As DNA, the CDR3 is TGCAGTGCTAGTCGAGGACAGGGGGCAAGCAATCAGCCCCAGCATTTT.

The V call is TRBV7-2, the J call TRBJ1-2; TRBD1 is a possible D gene (6 bases). V was trimmed by 7 bases and J by 8 bases, leaving 23 bases between them. The CDR3 runs to 15 residues. CDR1 and CDR2 from the germline V gene are SGHTA and FQGNSA. The CDR3, as DNA: TGTGCCAGCACCCCCAGGGCAGCAGGGGTGCTCGGCTACACCTTC. Its translation is CASTPRAAGVLGYTF.